The TCR beta chain under discussion was sequenced for a study of T cell repertoires in cytomegalovirus infection. Study in general: TCR beta signatures that were public indicated CMV infection and matching HLA type. Study findings and constraints: In two of eight donors, the top clonotype was HLA-C-restricted CMV-specific. Summed public TCR beta family frequency identified CMV carriers bearing the relevant HLA.

TCRdb fed the reads into MiXCR, producing one record per CDR3 protein. Among over 300,000 distinct CDR3 sequences listed, 9.5% were seen once. The CDR3 length is 14 residues. CDR1 and CDR2 from the germline V gene are MDHEN and SYDVKM. Remarks on this clonotype: Its specificity is unknown. One junction end disagrees with the germline gene, perhaps due to a read error.

This receptor was identified in a human donor in good health (CMV status not recorded). Some clones in this sample may be carry-over from other donors' samples. What was sequenced was PBMCs. This chain connects TRBV28 to TRBJ1-1; no clear D gene. The CDR3 is CASSFGRFNTEAVF. The CDR3 nucleotides read TGTGCCAGCAGTTTCGGACGGTTCAACACTGAAGCTGTCTTT.